A selection of T cell receptor beta chains follows, all from one sample in a study of glioma-infiltrating T cells. TCRdb re-derived calls from the multiplex PCR reads in MiXCR, one entry per CDR3 protein. In the table there are more than 110,000 distinct CDR3 sequences, 39% of which are singletons. The sequencing input was glioma tissue, nonneoplastic brain tissue, or PBMCs (not recorded which). These receptors came from a human donor with low-grade glioma or glioblastoma, undergoing nonglioma brain surgery, or in good health (not recorded which). The CDR3 runs from the conserved cysteine through the conserved F or W. Each record gives: J gene, D gene, clone size, V gene, CDR3 DNA, CDR3 protein. A D gene is named only where the DNA matches it firmly. The size of a clone is reported for some rows only, either as once, few or many, or as a class for expanded clones.

J: TRBJ1-2; D: .; size: .; V: TRBV4-1; DNA: TGCGCCAGCAGCCAAGAACGACCGACGAACTATGGCTACACCTTC; CDR3: CASSQERPTNYGYTF
J: TRBJ2-5; D: .; size: .; V: TRBV7-2; DNA: TGTGCCAGCAGCTATCTCTACCAAGAGACCCAGTACTTC; CDR3: CASSYLYQETQYF
J: TRBJ2-7; D: .; size: many; V: TRBV6-2/TRBV6-3; DNA: TGTGCCAGCAGTTACTCAAGGGAAGGCGAGCAGTACTTC; CDR3: CASSYSREGEQYF
J: TRBJ1-2; D: .; size: few; V: TRBV7-9; DNA: TGTGCCAGCAGCAACAGGGAATATGGCTACACCTTC; CDR3: CASSNREYGYTF
J: TRBJ1-2; D: .; size: .; V: TRBV10-3; DNA: TGTGCCATCAGCCTCCCCGGGACCGACGAGAGCTACACCTTC; CDR3: CAISLPGTDESYTF
J: TRBJ2-7; D: .; size: .; V: TRBV5-1; DNA: TGCGCCAGCAGCTTGGGTGGGACGGCCTTGGACGAGCAGTACTTC; CDR3: CASSLGGTALDEQYF
J: TRBJ1-1; D: .; size: .; V: TRBV6-1; DNA: TGTGCCAGCAGCGGGACGGTGAACACTGAAGCTTTCTTT; CDR3: CASSGTVNTEAFF
J: TRBJ2-3; D: .; size: few; V: TRBV6-2/TRBV6-3; DNA: TGTGCCAGCAGTTACTCCCCCGGGCCAGATCGATATACGCAGTATTTT; CDR3: CASSYSPGPDRYTQYF
J: TRBJ1-6; D: .; size: many; V: TRBV27; DNA: TGTGCCAGCAGTTTATGGTCAGACAATTCACCCCTCCACTTT; CDR3: CASSLWSDNSPLHF
J: TRBJ2-7; D: .; size: few; V: TRBV6-2/TRBV6-3; DNA: TGTGCCAGCAGTTCCTCAGGGACTGGCTACGAGCAGTACTTC; CDR3: CASSSSGTGYEQYF
J: TRBJ1-3; D: .; size: many; V: TRBV6-6; DNA: TGTGCCAGCAGTTACTCGGTGGACAGCTCTGGAAACACCATATATTTT; CDR3: CASSYSVDSSGNTIYF
J: TRBJ2-1; D: .; size: .; V: TRBV6-2/TRBV6-3; DNA: TGTGCCAGCAGTACGCCCGGACTGGGGAATGAGCAGTTCTTC; CDR3: CASSTPGLGNEQFF
J: TRBJ2-7; D: TRBD1; size: .; V: TRBV10-3; DNA: TGTGCCATCAGTGAGTCGAGGGCCGGGACAGGGACTCCAGGGCAGTACTTC; CDR3: CAISESRAGTGTPGQYF
J: TRBJ1-1; D: TRBD1; size: .; V: TRBV6-1; DNA: TGTGCCAGCAGCGAGACAGGGGGCTGGACTGAAGCTTTCTTT; CDR3: CASSETGGWTEAFF
J: TRBJ2-3; D: .; size: .; V: TRBV6-2/TRBV6-3; DNA: TGTGCCAGCAGACAGCCCCACACAGGCCTAAGCACAGATACGCAGTATTTT; CDR3: CASRQPHTGLSTDTQYF
J: TRBJ2-5; D: .; size: .; V: TRBV2; DNA: TGTGCCAGCAGTTTCACTAGTCGGGGGGAGACCCAGTACTTC; CDR3: CASSFTSRGETQYF
J: TRBJ2-7; D: .; size: few; V: TRBV6-1; DNA: TGTGCCAGCAGTCGGGACGTAGGATCCTACGAGCAGTACTTC; CDR3: CASSRDVGSYEQYF
J: TRBJ2-1; D: TRBD2; size: .; V: TRBV20-1; DNA: TGCAGTGCTGTCATAACGGGGGGGAAGGGTGAGCAGTTCTTC; CDR3: CSAVITGGKGEQFF
J: TRBJ2-7; D: .; size: many; V: TRBV4-1; DNA: TGCGCCAGCAGCCAAGAGTACGGGGCGTACGAGCAGTACTTC; CDR3: CASSQEYGAYEQYF
J: TRBJ1-1; D: TRBD1; size: .; V: TRBV6-6; DNA: TGTGCCAGCAGTTACTACACCGGGACAGGTGAAGCTTTCTTT; CDR3: CASSYYTGTGEAFF
J: TRBJ2-1; D: TRBD1; size: .; V: TRBV6-5; DNA: TGTGCCAGCAGTGATCTCCGGGACAGGGGGCAATACTACAATGAGCAGTTCTTC; CDR3: CASSDLRDRGQYYNEQFF
J: TRBJ1-2; D: TRBD1; size: .; V: TRBV2; DNA: TGTGCCAGCAGTCCCTCAGGGGGGGGCTATGGCTACGCCTTC; CDR3: CASSPSGGGYGYAF
J: TRBJ1-1; D: TRBD1; size: .; V: TRBV4-1; DNA: TGCGCCAGCAGCCAAGATTGGGACAGGACTAACACTGAAGCTTTCTTT; CDR3: CASSQDWDRTNTEAFF
J: TRBJ1-2; D: .; size: .; V: TRBV5-5; DNA: TGTGCCAGCAGCCCAATGACAGCTAACTATGGCTACACCTTC; CDR3: CASSPMTANYGYTF
J: TRBJ1-1; D: .; size: .; V: TRBV10-3; DNA: TGTGCCATCAGTTCTGGGGGCACTGAAGCTTTCTTT; CDR3: CAISSGGTEAFF
J: TRBJ2-3; D: .; size: .; V: TRBV12-3/TRBV12-4; DNA: TGTGCCAGCAGCCTCCTGAGGGGCCTCACAGATACGCAGTATTTT; CDR3: CASSLLRGLTDTQYF
J: TRBJ2-3; D: .; size: .; V: TRBV6-2/TRBV6-3; DNA: TGTGCCAGCAGTTCTCTAGCGCCTATCACAGATACGCAGTATTTT; CDR3: CASSSLAPITDTQYF
J: TRBJ2-5; D: .; size: .; V: TRBV7-2; DNA: TGTGCCAGCAGCTTGAGGGTGTCCCAAGAGACCCAGTACTTC; CDR3: CASSLRVSQETQYF
J: TRBJ1-2; D: TRBD1; size: .; V: TRBV28; DNA: TGTGCCAGCAGTCCGACAGGGGTGGATGGCTACACCTTC; CDR3: CASSPTGVDGYTF
J: TRBJ2-1; D: TRBD2; size: .; V: TRBV20-1; DNA: TGCAGTGCCTGGGGACTAGCGGGAGGGAAAGTCTACAATGAGCAGTTCTTC; CDR3: CSAWGLAGGKVYNEQFF
J: TRBJ1-3; D: TRBD1; size: .; V: TRBV28; DNA: TGTGCCAGCACCGTACAGGGGATGGCCACCATATATTTT; CDR3: CASTVQGMATIYF
J: TRBJ2-3; D: TRBD2; size: .; V: TRBV20-1; DNA: TGCAGTGCTATAGGACTAGAGGGAGATACGCAGTATTTT; CDR3: CSAIGLEGDTQYF
J: TRBJ2-7; D: .; size: many; V: TRBV27; DNA: TGTGCCAGCAGTTGGGTGGGAGGCGAGCAGTACTTC; CDR3: CASSWVGGEQYF
J: TRBJ2-3; D: .; size: .; V: TRBV19; DNA: TGTGCCAGTAGGCAAACACAGGAGGATACGCAGTATTTT; CDR3: CASRQTQEDTQYF
J: TRBJ1-1; D: .; size: .; V: TRBV28; DNA: TGTGCCAGCAGTTCCGGCCAGACGAACACTGAAGCTTTCTTT; CDR3: CASSSGQTNTEAFF
J: TRBJ2-3; D: TRBD1; size: .; V: TRBV7-6; DNA: TGTGCCAGCAGCTTATTTGGGACAGGGGGCACAGATACGCAGTATTTT; CDR3: CASSLFGTGGTDTQYF
J: TRBJ1-1; D: .; size: few; V: TRBV6-1; DNA: TGTGCCAGCAACCAGGGCACTGAAGCTTTCTTT; CDR3: CASNQGTEAFF
J: TRBJ1-1; D: TRBD1; size: .; V: TRBV20-1; DNA: TGCAGTGCTATGACAGGGGTCGGCACTGAAGCTTTCTTT; CDR3: CSAMTGVGTEAFF
J: TRBJ1-5; D: .; size: .; V: TRBV2; DNA: TGTGCCAGCAGAGGGAATAGCAATCAGCCCCAGCATTTT; CDR3: CASRGNSNQPQHF
J: TRBJ2-7; D: .; size: .; V: TRBV27; DNA: TGTGCCAGCAGTTTATCTCCGTCCTCCTACGAGCAGTACTTC; CDR3: CASSLSPSSYEQYF
J: TRBJ1-1; D: TRBD1; size: few; V: TRBV11-2; DNA: TGTGCCAGCAGCTTAGACTCAGGGGGCACTGAAGCTTTCTTT; CDR3: CASSLDSGGTEAFF
J: TRBJ1-5; D: .; size: .; V: TRBV28; DNA: TGTGCCAGCAGGGGAGGGCAGGGCCACCTTAGCAATCAGCCCCAGCATTTT; CDR3: CASRGGQGHLSNQPQHF
J: TRBJ1-1; D: .; size: .; V: TRBV2; DNA: TGTGCCAGCAAATCGGGTAACCCTGAAGCTTTCTTT; CDR3: CASKSGNPEAFF
J: TRBJ2-3; D: TRBD1; size: .; V: TRBV9; DNA: TGTGCCAGCAGCGTGGGACAGGGTTCAGATACGCAGTATTTT; CDR3: CASSVGQGSDTQYF
J: TRBJ2-2; D: .; size: once; V: TRBV4-2; DNA: TGTGCCAGCAGCCACAGGACTACGAACACCGGGGAGCTGTTTTTT; CDR3: CASSHRTTNTGELFF
J: TRBJ2-1; D: TRBD2; size: few; V: TRBV7-3; DNA: TGTGCCAGCAGCTTAGGGGGGGATGAGCAGTTCTTC; CDR3: CASSLGGDEQFF
J: TRBJ2-7; D: .; size: .; V: TRBV7-9; DNA: TGTGCCAGCAGCTTACCGGGACAACACTCCTACGAGCAGTACTTC; CDR3: CASSLPGQHSYEQYF
J: TRBJ1-5; D: .; size: .; V: TRBV18; DNA: TGTGCCAGCTCCCAAGACGATAGCAATCAGCCCCAGCATTTT; CDR3: CASSQDDSNQPQHF
J: TRBJ2-1; D: TRBD2; size: few; V: TRBV6-1; DNA: TGTGCCAGCAGCAACAGACTAGCGGACCATTACAATGAGCAGTTCTTC; CDR3: CASSNRLADHYNEQFF
J: TRBJ2-7; D: .; size: few; V: TRBV20-1; DNA: TGCAGTGCTGAGGACCCCTACGAGCAGTACTTC; CDR3: CSAEDPYEQYF